This T cell receptor beta chain was retrieved from a study of OX40 agonist ivuxolimab in advanced cancers. Libraries were prepared by immunoSEQ multiplex PCR; TCRdb keeps only in-frame clonotypes and omits some of them. The table records some 61,000 clones, roughly 90% of them present only once. This clone occurred a few times. CDR1 and CDR2 from the germline V gene are WNHNN and SYGVQD (reference sequence). CDR3 size: 14 residues. V gave up 6 bases and J gave up 5 bases; unmatched junction bases: 5. The chain employs TRBV10-1 and TRBJ2-5; 11 nucleotides match TRBD2. The receptor comes from an adult with an advanced solid tumor such as melanoma, head and neck, liver or kidney cancer. Sequenced here: CD4+ or CD8+ T cells sorted from blood, sampled in a trial of the OX40 agonist ivuxolimab. CDR3 DNA sequence: TGCGCCAGCAGCAGTAGCGGGGGGGACGAGACCCAGTACTTC. Its translation: CASSSSGGDETQYF.